This entry lists 7 T cell receptor beta chains sequenced from one sample in a study of PD-1 blockade in mismatch repair-deficient tumors. Clones were sequenced by immunoSEQ multiplex PCR, and TCRdb holds only the in-frame ones, with some missing. The table has under 150,000 clones, around nine tenths seen once. The material was peripheral blood, obtained 72 weeks after starting pembrolizumab. The receptors were sampled from an adult with mismatch repair-deficient cancer.

The chain is built from TRBV4-2 and TRBJ2-2; D is ambiguous. CDR3 length equals 12 residues. Trimming took 4 bases from V and 1 from J, leaving 1 base between them. Germline CDR1 is LGHNA and CDR2 is YNFKEQ. CDR3 protein: CASSRNTGELFF. The CDR3 DNA follows: TGTGCCAGCAGCCGGAACACCGGGGAGCTGTTTTTT.

The chain has TRBV7-6 and TRBJ2-2, with 9 nucleotides matching TRBD2. Germline CDR1 and CDR2: SGHVS and FNYEAQ. The CDR3 is 18 amino acids. V trimming: 1 base; J trimming: 5 bases; junction bases outside the gene matches: 11. The CDR3 DNA reads as TGTGCCAGCAGCTTAGTCGGCGGGCGGGAGGGCCGAACCGGGGAGCTGTTTTTT. Translation: CASSLVGGREGRTGELFF.

V is TRBV13 and J is TRBJ2-7; weak D call: TRBD1 (6 bases). Germline V CDR1 and CDR2: PRHDT, FYEKMQ (reference sequence). The CDR3 loop spans 17 amino acids. The ends were cut back, 5 bases at V and 3 bases at J, with 23 bases in the middle. CDR3 sequence (DNA): TGTGCCAGCAGCCTCCAGTTAGGGACACCGGATTACTACGAGCAGTACTTC. Residues: CASSLQLGTPDYYEQYF.

CDR3: CASSSWTGVQETQYF. DNA for the CDR3: TGTGCCAGCAGTTCATGGACAGGGGTTCAAGAGACCCAGTACTTC. V is TRBV6-5 and J is TRBJ2-5; 9 positions match TRBD1. The ends lost 4 bases at V and 2 bases at J; junction bases unmatched: 5. CDR1 and CDR2 from the germline V gene are MNHEY and SVGAGI. CDR3 length equals 15 residues.

Comments on this clone: Other nucleotide sequences from this sample produce the same CDR3. The V and J genes are TRBV27 and TRBJ2-7, with 8 bases fitting TRBD2. V lost 5 bases to trimming and J lost 4 bases; unmatched junction nucleotides: 4. From germline, CDR1 is MNHEY and CDR2 SMNVEV (reference sequence). CDR3 size: 13 residues. The CDR3 nucleotides read TGTGCCAGCAGTCTGGGACTAGGGTACGAGCAGTACTTC. Protein sequence: CASSLGLGYEQYF.

J is TRBJ1-5 and V is TRBV6-1; D is unresolved. CDR1 and CDR2 (germline): MNHNS, SASEGT. This CDR3 comprises 13 residues. Trimming removed 7 bases from V and 5 bases from J, with 12 bases in between. DNA of the CDR3: TGTGCCAGCACTGCGGGCTTTTATCAGCCCCAGCATTTT. Its protein product is CASTAGFYQPQHF.

The chain couples TRBV7-9 to TRBJ1-2; D remains ambiguous. Looked up from germline, CDR1 is SEHNR and CDR2 is FQNEAQ (reference sequence). Trimming stripped 2 bases from V and 0 bases from J, with 10 bases between. The CDR3 has 15 residues. CDR3 region: CASSLSGQANYGYTF. The CDR3 coding sequence is TGTGCCAGCAGCTTAAGCGGGCAGGCTAACTATGGCTACACCTTC.